The next 2 T cell receptor beta chains were all read from a single sample in a study of shared clonotypes between healthy human individuals. TCRdb's copy holds only in-frame clones and misses some; the assay was immunoSEQ multiplex PCR. The top ten hold 0.37% of the sample, which has about 2.3 million clones, approximately 90% seen once. Sample: naive CD4+ T cells from PBMCs. Subset described: CD45RA+ positively selected. These receptors were collected from a man between 18 and 35 years old in good health. Some clones in this sample may be carry-over from other donors' samples.

The rearrangement links TRBV6-4 to TRBJ2-7; weak D call: TRBD2 (6 bases). The CDR3 extends over 14 amino acids. V dropped 0 bases and J dropped 8 bases, with 14 bases sitting between them. CDR1 and CDR2 from the germline V gene are MRHNA and SNTAGT. This chain's CDR3 is CASSDSYGRGQQYF. CDR3 in DNA: TGTGCCAGCAGTGACTCGTACGGGAGAGGCCAGCAGTACTTC.

CDR3 in amino acids: CASSFKTSGKGTGELFF. CDR3 DNA: TGTGCCAGCAGTTTCAAGACTAGCGGGAAAGGAACCGGGGAGCTGTTTTTT. The rearrangement uses TRBV27 and TRBJ2-2; 11 bases align to TRBD2. The trim removed 3 bases at V and 5 bases at J, leaving 8 bases unmatched. This CDR3 spans 17 amino acids. From germline, CDR1 is MNHEY and CDR2 SMNVEV (reference sequence).